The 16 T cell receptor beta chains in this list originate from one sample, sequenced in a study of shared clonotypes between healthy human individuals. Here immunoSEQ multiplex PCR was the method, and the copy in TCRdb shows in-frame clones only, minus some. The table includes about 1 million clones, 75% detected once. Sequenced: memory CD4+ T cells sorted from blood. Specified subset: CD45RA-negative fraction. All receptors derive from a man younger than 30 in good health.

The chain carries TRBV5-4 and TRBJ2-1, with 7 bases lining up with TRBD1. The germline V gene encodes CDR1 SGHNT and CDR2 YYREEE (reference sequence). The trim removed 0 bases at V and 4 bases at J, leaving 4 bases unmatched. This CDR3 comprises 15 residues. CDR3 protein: CASSLEGAPYNEQFF. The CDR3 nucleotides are TGTGCCAGCAGCTTGGAGGGGGCCCCTTACAATGAGCAGTTCTTC. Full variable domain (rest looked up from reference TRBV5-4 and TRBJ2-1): ETGVTQSPTHLIKTRGQQVTLRCSSQSGHNTVSWYQQALGQGPQFIFQYYREEENGRGNFPPRFSGLQFPNYSSELNVNALELDDSALYLCASSLEGAPYNEQFFGPGTRLTVL.

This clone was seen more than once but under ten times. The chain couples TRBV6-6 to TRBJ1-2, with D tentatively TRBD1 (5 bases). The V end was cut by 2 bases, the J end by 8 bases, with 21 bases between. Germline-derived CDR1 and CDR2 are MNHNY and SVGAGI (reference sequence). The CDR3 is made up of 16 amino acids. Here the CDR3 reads CASSYGIQSTKGGYTF. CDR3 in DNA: TGTGCCAGCAGTTACGGGATACAAAGTACCAAGGGGGGCTACACCTTC.

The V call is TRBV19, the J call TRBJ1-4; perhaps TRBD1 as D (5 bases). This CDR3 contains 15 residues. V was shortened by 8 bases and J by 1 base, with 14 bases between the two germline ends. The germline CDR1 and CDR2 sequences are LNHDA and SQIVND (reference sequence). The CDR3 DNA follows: TGTGCCAGTCGGGGGGGGAGTAGAACTAATGAAAAACTGTTTTTT. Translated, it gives CASRGGSRTNEKLFF.

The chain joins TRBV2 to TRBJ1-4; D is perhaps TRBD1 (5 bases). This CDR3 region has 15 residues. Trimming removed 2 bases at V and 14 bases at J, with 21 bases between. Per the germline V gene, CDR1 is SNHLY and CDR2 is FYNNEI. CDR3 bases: TGTGCCAGCAGTGAACAGGGTTGGGCCATGACACGGCTGTTTTTT. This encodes CASSEQGWAMTRLFF.

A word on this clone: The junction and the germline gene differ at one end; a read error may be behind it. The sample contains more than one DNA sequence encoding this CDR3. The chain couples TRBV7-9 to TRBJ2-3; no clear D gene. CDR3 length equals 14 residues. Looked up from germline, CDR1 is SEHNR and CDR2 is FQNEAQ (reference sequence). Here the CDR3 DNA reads TGTGCCAGCAGCTTAGATCATAGCACCGATACGCAGTATTTT. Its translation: CASSLDHSTDTQYF.

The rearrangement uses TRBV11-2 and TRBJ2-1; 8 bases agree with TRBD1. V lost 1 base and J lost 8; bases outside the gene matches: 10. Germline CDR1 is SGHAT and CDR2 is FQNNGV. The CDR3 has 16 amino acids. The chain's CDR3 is CASSLGVAGGIDEQFF. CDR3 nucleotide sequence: TGTGCCAGCAGCTTAGGGGTGGCAGGGGGCATCGATGAGCAGTTCTTC.

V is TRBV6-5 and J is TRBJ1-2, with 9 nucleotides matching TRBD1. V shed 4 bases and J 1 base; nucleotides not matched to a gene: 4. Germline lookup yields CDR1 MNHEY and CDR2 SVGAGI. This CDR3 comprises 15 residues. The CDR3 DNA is TGTGCCAGCAGTTCCGGGACAGGGCGTAACTATGGCTACACCTTC. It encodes CASSSGTGRNYGYTF.

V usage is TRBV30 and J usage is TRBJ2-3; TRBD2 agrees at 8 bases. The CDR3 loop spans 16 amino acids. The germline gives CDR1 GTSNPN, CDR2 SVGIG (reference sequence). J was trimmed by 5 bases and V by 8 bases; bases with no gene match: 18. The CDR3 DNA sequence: TGTGCCCACGCTGGAGGGCGGGGGGCCCGTCAAGATACGCAGTATTTT. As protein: CAHAGGRGARQDTQYF.

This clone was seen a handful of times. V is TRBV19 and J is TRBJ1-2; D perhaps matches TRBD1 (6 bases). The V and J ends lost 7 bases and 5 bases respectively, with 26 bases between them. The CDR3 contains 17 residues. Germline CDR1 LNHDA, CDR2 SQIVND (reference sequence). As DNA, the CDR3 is TGTGCCAGTACCACCAGGGGAGGGGACGCCCTTATTTATGGCTACACCTTC. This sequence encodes CASTTRGGDALIYGYTF.

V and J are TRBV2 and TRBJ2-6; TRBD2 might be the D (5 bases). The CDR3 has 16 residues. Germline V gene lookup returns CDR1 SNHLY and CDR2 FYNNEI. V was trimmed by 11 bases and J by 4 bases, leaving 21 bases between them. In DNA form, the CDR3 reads TGTGCCTCACAAGGGAGTGGGTTCGCCGGGGCCAACGTCCTGACTTTC. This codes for CASQGSGFAGANVLTF. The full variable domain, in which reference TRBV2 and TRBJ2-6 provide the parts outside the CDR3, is EPEVTQTPSHQVTQMGQEVILRCVPISNHLYFYWYRQILGQKVEFLVSFYNNEISEKSEIFDDQFSVERPDGSNFTLKIRSTKLEDSAMYFCASQGSGFAGANVLTFGAGSRLTVL.

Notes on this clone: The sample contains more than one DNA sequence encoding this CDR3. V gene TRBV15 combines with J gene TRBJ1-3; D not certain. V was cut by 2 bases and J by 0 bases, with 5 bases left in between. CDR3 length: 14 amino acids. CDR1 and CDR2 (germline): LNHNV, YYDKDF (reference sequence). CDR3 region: CATSRTVSGNTIYF. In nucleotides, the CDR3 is TGTGCCACCAGCAGAACAGTCTCTGGAAACACCATATATTTT.

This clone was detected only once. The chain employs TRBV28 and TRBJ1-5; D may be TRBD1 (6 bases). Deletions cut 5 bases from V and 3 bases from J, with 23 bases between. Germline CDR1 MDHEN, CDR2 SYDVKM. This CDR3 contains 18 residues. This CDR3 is CASSPTRPGERTNQPQHF. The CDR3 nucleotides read TGTGCCAGCAGTCCAACGAGACCAGGGGAAAGAACCAATCAGCCCCAGCATTTT.

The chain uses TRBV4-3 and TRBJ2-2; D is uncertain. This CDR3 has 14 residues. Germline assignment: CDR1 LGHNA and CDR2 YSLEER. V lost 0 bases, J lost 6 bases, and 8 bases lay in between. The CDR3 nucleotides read TGCGCCAGCAGCCAAGATTTGGCACCCGGGGAGCTGTTTTTT. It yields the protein CASSQDLAPGELFF.

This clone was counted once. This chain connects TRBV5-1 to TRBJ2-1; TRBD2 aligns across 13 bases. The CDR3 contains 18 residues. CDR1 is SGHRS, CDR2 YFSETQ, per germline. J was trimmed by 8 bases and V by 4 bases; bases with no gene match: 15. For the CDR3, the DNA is TGCGCCAGCAGCCCTCACCTCACTAGCGGGGGGGCTGTCCATGAGCAGTTCTTC. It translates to CASSPHLTSGGAVHEQFF.

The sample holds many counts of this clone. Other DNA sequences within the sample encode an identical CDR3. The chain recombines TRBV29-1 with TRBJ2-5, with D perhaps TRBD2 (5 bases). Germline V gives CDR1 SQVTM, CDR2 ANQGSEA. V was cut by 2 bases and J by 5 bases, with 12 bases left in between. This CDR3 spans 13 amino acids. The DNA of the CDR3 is TGCAGCGTTGAATACGGGAATTTTGAGACCCAGTACTTC. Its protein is CSVEYGNFETQYF.

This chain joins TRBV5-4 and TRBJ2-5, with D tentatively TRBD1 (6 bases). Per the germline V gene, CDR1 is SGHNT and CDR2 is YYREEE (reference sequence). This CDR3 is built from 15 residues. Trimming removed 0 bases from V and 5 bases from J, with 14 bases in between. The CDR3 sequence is CASSLAQGFRETQYF. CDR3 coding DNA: TGTGCCAGCAGCTTGGCCCAGGGGTTTAGGGAGACCCAGTACTTC.